This TCR beta chain stems from a study of shared clonotypes between healthy human individuals. Sequencing used immunoSEQ multiplex PCR; TCRdb keeps in-frame clones, though not all of them. The sample has 450,000 to 650,000 clones, around 76% seen once. Study observations and caveats: Tissues were not sampled, only blood, and their repertoires likely differ.

A word on this clone: The antigen remains undetermined.

Donors were Caucasian adults residing in Nashville, Tennessee, USA. In germline, CDR1 is LNHDA, CDR2 SQIVND (reference sequence). The ends lost 6 bases at V and 6 bases at J; junction bases unmatched: 13. The CDR3 covers 15 residues. This chain joins TRBV19 and TRBJ2-7; 8 bases agree with TRBD1. Sequenced: PBMCs. The receptor's source is a woman in her 40s in good health. Some clones in this sample may be carry-over from other donors' samples. Written as DNA, the CDR3 is TGTGCCAGTAGCTACGCCGGGACAGGCTTCCGCGAGCAGTACTTC. Residues: CASSYAGTGFREQYF.